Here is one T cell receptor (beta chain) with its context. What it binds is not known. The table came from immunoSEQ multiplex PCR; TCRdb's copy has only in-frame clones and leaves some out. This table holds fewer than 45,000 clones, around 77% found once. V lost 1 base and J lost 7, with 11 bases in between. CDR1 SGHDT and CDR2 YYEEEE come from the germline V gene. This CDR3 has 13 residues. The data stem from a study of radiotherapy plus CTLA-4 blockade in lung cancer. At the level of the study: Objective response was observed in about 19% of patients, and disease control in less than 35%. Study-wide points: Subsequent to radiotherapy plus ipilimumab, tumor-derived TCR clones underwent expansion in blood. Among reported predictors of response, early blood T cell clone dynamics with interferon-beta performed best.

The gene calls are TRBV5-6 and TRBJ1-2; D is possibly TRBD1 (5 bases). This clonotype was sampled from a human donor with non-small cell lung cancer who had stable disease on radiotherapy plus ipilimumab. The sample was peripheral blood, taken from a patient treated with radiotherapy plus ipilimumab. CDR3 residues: CASSLQGEGGYTF. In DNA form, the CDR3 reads TGTGCCAGCAGCTTGCAAGGGGAGGGTGGCTACACCTTC. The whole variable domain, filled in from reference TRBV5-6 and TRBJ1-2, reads DAGVTQSPTHLIKTRGQQVTLRCSPKSGHDTVSWYQQALGQGPQFIFQYYEEEERQRGNFPDRFSGHQFPNYSSELNVNALLLGDSALYLCASSLQGEGGYTFGSGTRLTVV.